The sequence of this T cell receptor (beta chain) was determined in a study of CD8 T cells in ankylosing spondylitis. Findings of the study overall: Clones that were linked to disease were CD8+ and were relatively rare in peripheral blood. Ankylosing spondylitis blood appeared to carry a characteristic TCR beta motif of roughly eight highly homologous variants. Disease-linked clones reportedly concentrated significantly in matched ankylosing spondylitis synovial fluid.

Library preparation for TCR beta used quantitative 5'-RACE with molecular barcodes. In TCRdb, the 5' RACE reads were re-called with MiXCR into one record per CDR3 protein. The sample yields over 25,000 distinct CDR3 sequences, roughly 8.6% seen once. CDR3 length equals 14 residues. The V gene's germline CDR1 is MNHEY and CDR2 SMNVEV (reference sequence). V was clipped by 5 bases and J by 4 bases, with 14 bases between them. This clonotype was counted only a few times. Its cognate antigen is unknown. The chain couples TRBV27 to TRBJ2-5; D tentatively fits TRBD1 or TRBD2 (6 bases each). The receptor was isolated from a male donor with ankylosing spondylitis or in good health (not recorded which). Sequenced material: blood. CDR3: CASSPTGGGETQYF. In nucleotides, the CDR3 is TGTGCCAGCAGTCCAACCGGAGGGGGAGAGACCCAGTACTTC.